These 15 T cell receptor beta chains share one sample of origin, sequenced in a study of cytomegalovirus exposure and HLA in healthy donors. With 60 Vbeta and 13 Jbeta primers, the PCR was carried out. Sequencing was performed with immunoSEQ multiplex PCR; in TCRdb, only in-frame clones are kept and a portion is missing. The table includes about 160,000 clones, 82% detected once. The sequencing sample was made of PBMCs. Receptors were obtained from a man aged 50 or older in good health and CMV-seropositive.

As to this clone: This sample also contains other DNA sequences that code for the same CDR3. The rearrangement joins TRBV7-2 to TRBJ2-3; D is unclear. V was pared by 5 bases and J by 2 bases, with 11 bases between. CDR3 length: 14 residues. Germline lookup yields CDR1 SGHTA and CDR2 FQGNSA. CDR3 bases: TGTGCCAGCAGCCCAGGATCAATCACAGATACGCAGTATTTT. This codes for CASSPGSITDTQYF.

DNA for the CDR3: TGCGCCAGCAGCCACCAGGTCTACAATGAGCAGTTCTTC. Translation: CASSHQVYNEQFF. The rearrangement links TRBV4-3 to TRBJ2-1; D ambiguous. Germline CDR1 and CDR2: LGHNA and YSLEER. Deletions cut 3 bases from V and 3 bases from J, with 6 bases between. The CDR3 totals 13 residues.

This sequence joins TRBV10-3 and TRBJ1-2; the match to TRBD1 covers 7 bases. V was pared by 5 bases and J by 4 bases, with 7 bases of the junction left unmatched. The CDR3 loop spans 14 amino acids. Germline V gene lookup returns CDR1 ENHRY and CDR2 SYGVKD. The CDR3 sequence is CAISSNRDSYGYTF. The DNA of the CDR3 is TGTGCCATCAGTTCCAACCGGGACAGCTATGGCTACACCTTC.

This clone came up once. CDR3 bases: TGTGCCAGCAGCTCCCGTACTAGCGGGAGAGGGCAGGTCTACAATGAGCAGTTCTTC. It encodes CASSSRTSGRGQVYNEQFF. The chain links TRBV11-3 to TRBJ2-1; 11 nucleotides agree with TRBD2. The V segment lost 4 bases and the J segment 3 bases; nucleotides outside the gene matches: 14. The CDR3 totals 19 residues. Germline V gene lookup returns CDR1 SGHNT and CDR2 YENEEA.

This chain connects TRBV5-6 to TRBJ2-1, with D perhaps matching TRBD1 (6 bases). The germline V gene encodes CDR1 SGHDT and CDR2 YYEEEE. The V and J ends lost 6 bases and 3 bases respectively, with 16 bases between them. The CDR3 totals 15 residues. The DNA of the CDR3 is TGTGCCAGCACCCATAAGGGGACACACTACAATGAGCAGTTCTTC. Translated, it gives CASTHKGTHYNEQFF.

This chain joins TRBV4-3 and TRBJ2-1, with 9 bases that match TRBD2. Per the germline V gene, CDR1 is LGHNA and CDR2 is YSLEER. The CDR3 is 19 amino acids. V trimming: 0 bases; J trimming: 7 bases; junction bases outside the gene matches: 16. In DNA, the CDR3 is TGCGCCAGCAGCCAAGATGCTTTCGCGGTAGCGGGAGCTAGGAATGAGCAGTTCTTC. Its translation is CASSQDAFAVAGARNEQFF.

The chain couples TRBV6-5 to TRBJ2-5; the D gene is possibly TRBD2 (5 bases). Germline CDR1 is MNHEY and CDR2 is SVGAGI. V was trimmed by 5 bases and J by 0 bases, leaving 7 bases between them. This CDR3 is 13 amino acids long. The CDR3 sequence: CASSPDYQETQYF. CDR3 coding DNA: TGTGCCAGCAGTCCGGACTACCAAGAGACCCAGTACTTC.

This chain links TRBV7-2 with TRBJ1-5; no clear D. Trimming removed 1 base at V and 7 bases at J, with 11 bases between. Germline V gene data show CDR1 as SGHTA and CDR2 as FQGNSA. The CDR3 has 14 amino acids. CDR3 nucleotide sequence: TGTGCCAGCAGCTTAGACAAGGGAGCCCAGCCCCAGCATTTT. Its protein product is CASSLDKGAQPQHF.

The rearrangement uses TRBV19 and TRBJ1-3, with D uncertain. Germline CDR1 reads LNHDA; CDR2 reads SQIVND (reference sequence). This CDR3 contains 12 residues. V lost 7 bases and J lost 3, with 7 bases in between. The CDR3 DNA sequence: TGTGCCAGTATTGAGAGTGGAAACACCATATATTTT. Translating it yields CASIESGNTIYF. The full variable domain, rest sourced from reference TRBV19 and TRBJ1-3, is DGGITQSPKYLFRKEGQNVTLSCEQNLNHDAMYWYRQDPGQGLRLIYYSQIVNDFQKGDIAEGYSVSREKKESFPLTVTSAQKNPTAFYLCASIESGNTIYFGEGSWLTVV.

The V gene is TRBV5-1, the J gene TRBJ1-3, with 10 bases lining up with TRBD1. The junction had 7 bases not matched to a gene; V was cut back by 4 bases and J by 3 bases. This CDR3 comprises 16 residues. CDR1 and CDR2 (germline): SGHRS, YFSETQ. The CDR3 DNA reads as TGCGCCAGCAGCCAGGAAGGACAGGGGGGTGGAAACACCATATATTTT. This codes for CASSQEGQGGGNTIYF.

The rearrangement joins TRBV18 to TRBJ1-1, with a possible D match to TRBD1 (5 bases). Germline CDR1 and CDR2: KGHSH and LQKENI. Trimming took off 0 bases at V and 2 bases at J, with 10 bases between the two ends. The CDR3 has 15 residues. CDR3 bases: TGTGCCAGCTCACCACCGTCAGGGAAAAACACTGAAGCTTTCTTT. This translates into CASSPPSGKNTEAFF.

V usage is TRBV5-1 and J usage is TRBJ2-1; a possible D gene is TRBD1 (6 bases). The germline CDR1 and CDR2 sequences are SGHRS and YFSETQ. The CDR3 sequence is 14 residues long. The germline V and J ends were trimmed by 6 bases and 4 bases, with 14 bases remaining between them. CDR3 protein: CASTPGQGYNEQFF. CDR3 sequence (DNA): TGCGCCAGCACCCCGGGGCAGGGGTACAATGAGCAGTTCTTC.

This clone was counted a single time. J is TRBJ2-3 and V is TRBV5-1; 8 nucleotides match TRBD2. This CDR3 has 15 amino acids. V dropped 0 bases and J dropped 2; count of bases not matched to a gene: 2. Germline V gene data show CDR1 as SGHRS and CDR2 as YFSETQ. The CDR3 here is CASSLGSGDTDTQYF. The CDR3 DNA sequence: TGCGCCAGCAGCTTGGGTAGCGGGGACACAGATACGCAGTATTTT.

The CDR3 is CASSQAPGINGYTF. The CDR3 DNA reads TGCGCCAGCAGCCAAGCTCCGGGGATCAACGGCTACACCTTC. The rearrangement uses TRBV4-1 and TRBJ1-2; D not resolved. There are 14 residues in the CDR3. V was shortened by 1 base and J by 8 bases, with 14 bases between the two germline ends. Per germline, CDR1 MGHRA and CDR2 YSYEKL.

V is TRBV27 and J is TRBJ2-2, with D maybe TRBD2 (5 bases). The germline gives CDR1 MNHEY, CDR2 SMNVEV (reference sequence). V was cut by 0 bases and J by 13 bases, with 12 bases left in between. The CDR3 length is 13 residues. The CDR3 DNA reads as TGTGCCAGCAGTTTATCCTTTTCCGGAGGGCTGTTTTTT. Protein sequence: CASSLSFSGGLFF.